Presented here are 21 T cell receptor beta chains from one specimen sequenced in a study of technical replicates of blood from a handful of donors. The assay was immunoSEQ multiplex PCR, and TCRdb's table has in-frame clones only and misses some. Of more than 65,000 clones listed, 95% to 97% are singletons. Sequencing was done on a sample of T cells isolated from PBMCs. The receptors shown here come from a human donor in good health.

The chain links TRBV5-1 to TRBJ2-7, with D possibly being TRBD1 (5 bases). The germline V gene encodes CDR1 SGHRS and CDR2 YFSETQ. With 2 bases removed from V and 2 bases from J, the gap between germline ends came to 11 bases. This CDR3 region has 14 residues. The CDR3 bases are TGCGCCAGCAGCTTTGGACAAGCAACCTACGAGCAGTACTTC. Amino acids: CASSFGQATYEQYF.

The V and J genes are TRBV9 and TRBJ2-3, with a tentative D call TRBD2 (6 bases). CDR1 and CDR2 from the germline V gene are SGDLS and YYNGEE. V shed 0 bases and J shed 5 bases, with 19 bases lying between them. CDR3 length equals 17 residues. The CDR3 DNA reads as TGTGCCAGCAGCGTAGCTAAAGGGACTTCTTCTGGAGATACGCAGTATTTT. Translating gives CASSVAKGTSSGDTQYF.

The CDR3 region is CSARAQETQYF. In nucleotides, the CDR3 is TGCAGTGCTAGGGCCCAGGAGACCCAGTACTTC. The chain employs TRBV20-1 and TRBJ2-5; D call uncertain. The CDR3 contains 11 residues. The ends were cut back, 3 bases at V and 5 bases at J, with 7 bases in the middle. Germline lookup yields CDR1 DFQATT and CDR2 SNEGSKA (reference sequence).

The chain is built from TRBV7-2 and TRBJ1-2, with D possibly matching TRBD1 (5 bases). CDR3 size: 15 residues. CDR1 and CDR2 (germline): SGHTA, FQGNSA. Trimming removed 3 bases at V and 5 bases at J, with 16 bases between. CDR3 in amino acids: CASSFYSGVQYGYTF. The CDR3 DNA is TGTGCCAGCAGCTTTTATTCGGGGGTGCAATATGGCTACACCTTC. Drawing the rest from reference TRBV7-2 and TRBJ1-2, the complete variable domain is GAGVSQSPSNKVTEKGKDVELRCDPISGHTALYWYRQSLGQGLEFLIYFQGNSAPDKSGLPSDRFSAERTGGSVSTLTIQRTQQEDSAVYLCASSFYSGVQYGYTFGSGTRLTVV.

The rearrangement uses TRBV7-8 and TRBJ2-6; TRBD1 matches 7 bases. J was trimmed by 0 bases and V by 0 bases; bases with no gene match: 8. Germline values: CDR1 SGHVS, CDR2 FQNEAQ. The CDR3 has 19 residues. Written as DNA, the CDR3 is TGTGCCAGCAGCTTAGCTTCGGGACAGTTGGCCTCTGGGGCCAACGTCCTGACTTTC. Encoded protein: CASSLASGQLASGANVLTF.

V is TRBV29-1 and J is TRBJ2-1, with TRBD2 identical over 10 bases. Germline V gives CDR1 SQVTM, CDR2 ANQGSEA. The J segment lost 6 bases and the V segment lost 7 bases, leaving 15 bases of the junction unmatched. This CDR3 has 16 amino acids. In DNA, the CDR3 is TGCAGCGCTGCGGGGACCCTAGCGGGAGTCGTCAATGAGCAGTTCTTC. Protein sequence: CSAAGTLAGVVNEQFF.

In DNA form, the CDR3 reads TGTGCCAGCTCACCAAATTTAGGCAGGGGAGTGGAAGAGACCCAGTACTTC. Its protein is CASSPNLGRGVEETQYF. V gene TRBV18 combines with J gene TRBJ2-5, with D possibly being TRBD1 (6 bases). Between the trimmed V and J ends, which lost 2 bases and 3 bases, there was a span of 19 bases. CDR3 length: 17 residues. Germline CDR1 KGHSH, CDR2 LQKENI.

The V and J genes are TRBV6-1 and TRBJ1-2; weak D call: TRBD1 (5 bases). The CDR3 sequence is 16 residues long. With 0 bases removed from V and 3 bases from J, the gap between germline ends came to 14 bases. Germline CDR1 is MNHNS and CDR2 is SASEGT. In DNA form, the CDR3 reads TGTGCCAGCAGTGAAGCCCTGACAGCGACCTACTATGGCTACACCTTC. This sequence encodes CASSEALTATYYGYTF.

This clone has only one observation. The chain has TRBV27 and TRBJ1-1; D not resolved. V was cut by 7 bases and J by 0 bases, with 15 bases left in between. The CDR3 contains 15 residues. Germline values: CDR1 MNHEY, CDR2 SMNVEV (reference sequence). The CDR3 here is CASTRGNLMNTEAFF. The CDR3 DNA is TGTGCCAGCACGAGAGGGAACCTCATGAACACTGAAGCTTTCTTT.

The chain couples TRBV7-9 to TRBJ2-7; 8 bases map to TRBD2. Germline V CDR1 and CDR2: SEHNR, FQNEAQ (reference sequence). Trimming at V came to 0 bases and at J to 6 bases, leaving 4 bases not matched to a gene. The CDR3 sequence is 14 residues long. The CDR3 here is CASSLAGLAPEQYF. The DNA of the CDR3 is TGTGCCAGCAGCTTAGCAGGACTAGCACCCGAGCAGTACTTC.

This sequence joins TRBV2 and TRBJ2-7; TRBD2 agrees at 9 bases. The V segment lost 7 bases and the J segment 0 bases; nucleotides outside the gene matches: 13. This CDR3 is built from 17 residues. Looked up from germline, CDR1 is SNHLY and CDR2 is FYNNEI. The CDR3 sequence: CASTDLTSGRSSYEQYF. The DNA of the CDR3 is TGTGCCAGCACCGACCTGACTAGCGGTAGGAGCTCCTACGAGCAGTACTTC.

The chain combines TRBV30 with TRBJ2-2, with 10 bases fitting TRBD2. Germline trimming cut 2 bases from V and 1 base from J; bases unmatched to any gene: 16. CDR3 length equals 20 residues. Germline values: CDR1 GTSNPN, CDR2 SVGIG (reference sequence). CDR3 DNA sequence: TGTGCCTGGAGTATTACCTCGTGGCTAGCGGGAGATCGGAACACCGGGGAGCTGTTTTTT. Protein: CAWSITSWLAGDRNTGELFF.

The J gene is TRBJ2-1, the V gene TRBV7-3, with D tentatively TRBD2 (6 bases). CDR1 and CDR2 (germline): SGHTA, FQGTGA. This CDR3 is built from 11 residues. V was shortened by 6 bases and J by 10 bases, with 10 bases between the two germline ends. The DNA of the CDR3 is TGTGCCAGCAGTTCTAGCGACGAGCAGTTCTTC. Amino acids: CASSSSDEQFF.

The V gene is TRBV5-4, the J gene TRBJ2-3, with D unclear. Trimming removed 4 bases at V and 5 bases at J, with 8 bases between. There are 12 residues in the CDR3. Germline CDR1 and CDR2: SGHNT and YYREEE (reference sequence). CDR3 residues: CASSPFKDTQYF. CDR3 sequence (DNA): TGTGCCAGCAGCCCATTCAAAGATACGCAGTATTTT.

The rearrangement links TRBV2 to TRBJ2-7, with 15 bases aligning to TRBD2. The germline V gene encodes CDR1 SNHLY and CDR2 FYNNEI. Unmatched junction bases numbered 1, after V lost 10 bases and J lost 6 bases. There are 12 residues in the CDR3. CDR3 sequence: CAKGLAGGEQYF. In DNA, the CDR3 is TGTGCCAAGGGACTAGCGGGAGGCGAGCAGTACTTC.

The chain employs TRBV6-1 and TRBJ2-3; weak D call: TRBD2 (6 bases). The CDR3 sequence is 15 residues long. V was pared by 5 bases and J by 0 bases, with 12 bases between. Germline CDR1 reads MNHNS; CDR2 reads SASEGT. The CDR3 region has the DNA TGTGCCAGCAGTCTTCCCGGGACTAGCACAGATACGCAGTATTTT. Its protein product is CASSLPGTSTDTQYF.

The V gene is TRBV27, the J gene TRBJ2-7; TRBD2 matches 11 bases. The CDR3 consists of 17 residues. J was trimmed by 1 base and V by 5 bases; bases with no gene match: 10. Germline-derived CDR1 and CDR2 are MNHEY and SMNVEV (reference sequence). This CDR3 reads CASSPTGTSGYSYEQYF. In nucleotides, the CDR3 is TGTGCCAGCAGTCCCACCGGGACTAGCGGTTATTCCTACGAGCAGTACTTC.

The chain uses TRBV6-5 and TRBJ2-1; maybe TRBD2 (6 bases). Between the trimmed V and J ends, which lost 9 bases and 4 bases, there was a span of 19 bases. This CDR3 is 15 amino acids long. In germline, CDR1 is MNHEY, CDR2 SVGAGI. CDR3 amino acids: CASGDGTARYNEQFF. The CDR3 nucleotides are TGTGCCAGTGGAGACGGGACTGCCAGATACAATGAGCAGTTCTTC.

V is TRBV7-9 and J is TRBJ2-1, with TRBD1 as a possible D gene (6 bases). This CDR3 comprises 16 residues. The germline gives CDR1 SEHNR, CDR2 FQNEAQ (reference sequence). The ends were cut back, 1 base at V and 0 bases at J, with 10 bases in the middle. In DNA form, the CDR3 reads TGTGCCAGCAGCTTAGGAAGGGACAACTCCTACAATGAGCAGTTCTTC. Protein sequence: CASSLGRDNSYNEQFF.

J is TRBJ2-4 and V is TRBV7-2; maybe TRBD1 (5 bases). V lost 5 bases, J lost 6 bases, and 17 bases lay in between. The CDR3 is 15 residues long. Germline-derived CDR1 and CDR2 are SGHTA and FQGNSA. CDR3 loop: CASSPSRVGTNIQYF. Written as DNA, the CDR3 is TGTGCCAGCAGCCCCAGCAGGGTCGGAACAAACATTCAGTACTTC. Supplemented by reference TRBV7-2 and TRBJ2-4, the full variable domain reads GAGVSQSPSNKVTEKGKDVELRCDPISGHTALYWYRQSLGQGLEFLIYFQGNSAPDKSGLPSDRFSAERTGGSVSTLTIQRTQQEDSAVYLCASSPSRVGTNIQYFGAGTRLSVL.

This chain uses TRBV4-2 with TRBJ2-7, with TRBD2 identical over 12 bases. The CDR3 is made up of 16 amino acids. Per germline, CDR1 LGHNA and CDR2 YNFKEQ. Germline trimming cut 3 bases from V and 1 base from J; bases unmatched to any gene: 4. The CDR3 is CASSQETSGRSYEQYF. Written as DNA, the CDR3 is TGTGCCAGCAGCCAGGAGACTAGCGGGAGATCCTACGAGCAGTACTTC.